The 19 T cell receptor beta chains below come from one sample, sequenced in a study of CD8+CD57+ T cells in acquired aplastic anemia. The template used for profiling TCR beta VDJ and CDR3 was genomic DNA. TCRdb recomputed calls from the reads with MiXCR, one row per CDR3 protein. The table includes about 120,000 distinct CDR3 sequences, 55% to 70% detected once. For sequencing, patients were chosen who had shown expansion of CD8+CD57+ cells by flow cytometry. Sequencing was performed on sorted CD4+, CD8+, or CD8+CD57+ T cells (not recorded which) from PBMCs. The origin of the receptors is a human donor with aplastic anemia.

This chain links TRBV7-3 with TRBJ1-2; 7 bases agree with TRBD1. The CDR3 length is 14 residues. The germline V gene has CDR1 SGHTA and CDR2 FQGTGA. J was trimmed by 4 bases and V by 5 bases; bases with no gene match: 7. CDR3 in DNA: TGTGCCAGCAGCGAGGGGACAGTAAGCTATGGCTACACCTTC. Its protein product is CASSEGTVSYGYTF.

This chain links TRBV2 with TRBJ2-3; 9 bases are shared with TRBD2. V shed 6 bases and J 1 base; nucleotides not matched to a gene: 8. The CDR3 length is 16 residues. Germline V gene sequence: CDR1 SNHLY, CDR2 FYNNEI. CDR3 sequence: CASSAGGLSGTDTQYF. The CDR3 nucleotides are TGTGCCAGCAGCGCGGGAGGGTTATCAGGCACAGATACGCAGTATTTT.

The V call is TRBV5-1, the J call TRBJ2-2, with 7 positions matching TRBD1. The ends lost 4 bases at V and 9 bases at J; junction bases unmatched: 6. Germline V gene sequence: CDR1 SGHRS, CDR2 YFSETQ. This CDR3 region has 13 residues. CDR3 bases: TGCGCCAGCAGCCCGACAGGGACCCGGGAGCTGTTTTTT. Protein product: CASSPTGTRELFF.

The chain recombines TRBV12-3 or TRBV12-4 with TRBJ2-3; D is uncertain. The CDR3 consists of 12 residues. Trimming stripped 7 bases from V and 2 bases from J, with 7 bases between. CDR3 protein: CASNIFTDTQYF. As DNA, the CDR3 is TGTGCCAGCAACATATTCACAGATACGCAGTATTTT.

CDR3 nucleotides: TGCAGTGCCAATATGCAGGGTAACCAGCCCCAGCATTTT. Translated, it gives CSANMQGNQPQHF. The chain is built from TRBV20-1 and TRBJ1-5, with a possible D match to TRBD1 (5 bases). This CDR3 comprises 13 residues. Looked up from germline, CDR1 is DFQATT and CDR2 is SNEGSKA (reference sequence). V was trimmed by 6 bases and J by 7 bases, leaving 16 bases between them.

The chain carries TRBV27 and TRBJ2-3; 7 bases are a match to TRBD1. Germline CDR1 is MNHEY and CDR2 is SMNVEV (reference sequence). V dropped 3 bases and J dropped 1; count of bases not matched to a gene: 7. The CDR3 is made up of 16 amino acids. The CDR3 loop is CASSFTPGQGTDTQYF. DNA of the CDR3: TGTGCCAGCAGTTTTACCCCTGGACAGGGCACAGATACGCAGTATTTT.

This chain's CDR3 is CASNRQGSRDEKLFF. CDR3 coding DNA: TGTGCCAGCAATCGACAGGGGTCGAGGGATGAAAAACTGTTTTTT. The chain has TRBV2 and TRBJ1-4, with TRBD1 matching 8 bases. The CDR3 loop spans 15 amino acids. With V trimmed by 7 bases and J by 6 bases, 10 bases remained unmatched. Per the germline V gene, CDR1 is SNHLY and CDR2 is FYNNEI.

V usage is TRBV6-1 and J usage is TRBJ1-2, with a possible D match to TRBD1 (6 bases). Trimming took off 4 bases at V and 8 bases at J, with 29 bases between the two ends. CDR1 is MNHNS and CDR2 is SASEGT in the germline V gene. This CDR3 is 18 amino acids long. CDR3 residues: CASSANAGTAVTQGGYTF. CDR3 in DNA: TGTGCCAGCAGTGCCAATGCCGGGACCGCCGTCACTCAGGGGGGCTACACCTTC.

The rearrangement joins TRBV10-3 to TRBJ2-7; 7 nucleotides match TRBD1. This CDR3 region has 14 residues. The ends lost 4 bases at V and 3 bases at J; junction bases unmatched: 6. Germline assignment: CDR1 ENHRY and CDR2 SYGVKD. The CDR3 protein is CAISVGNRGYEQYF. The CDR3 DNA follows: TGTGCCATCAGTGTCGGAAACAGGGGCTACGAGCAGTACTTC.

The J gene is TRBJ1-2, the V gene TRBV20-1; weak D call: TRBD1 (5 bases). Germline V lookup: CDR1 DFQATT, CDR2 SNEGSKA (reference sequence). V was clipped by 2 bases and J by 4 bases, with 8 bases between them. CDR3 length equals 12 residues. The CDR3 coding sequence is TGCAGTGCTAGACCTGGGACCTATGGCTACACCTTC. The encoded protein is CSARPGTYGYTF.

CDR3 coding DNA: TGCAGTGCTAGAGATGCTACAACCAATCAGCCCCAGCATTTT. It translates to CSARDATTNQPQHF. V usage is TRBV20-1 and J usage is TRBJ1-5, with D unclear. The V and J ends lost 0 bases and 3 bases respectively, with 9 bases between them. This CDR3 spans 14 amino acids. Germline CDR1 DFQATT, CDR2 SNEGSKA (reference sequence).

J is TRBJ1-1 and V is TRBV20-1; D is undetermined. The CDR3 is 11 amino acids. V dropped 4 bases and J dropped 7 bases, with 10 bases sitting between them. Germline CDR1 reads DFQATT; CDR2 reads SNEGSKA (reference sequence). The CDR3 sequence is CSAKKVDEAFF. The CDR3 bases are TGCAGTGCTAAGAAGGTGGATGAAGCTTTCTTT.

A remark on this clonotype: A much larger clone lies one base from this, so it may be a read error. V and J are TRBV6-5 and TRBJ2-7, with TRBD1 identical over 7 bases. Germline CDR1 is MNHEY and CDR2 is SVGAGI. CDR3 size: 15 residues. The CDR3: CASSSMTGKSYGQYF. The CDR3 bases are TGTGCCAGCAGTTCAATGACAGGGAAATCCTACGGGCAGTACTTC.

The chain has TRBV29-1 and TRBJ2-7; the match to TRBD1 covers 9 bases. V gave up 6 bases and J gave up 0 bases; unmatched junction bases: 3. The V gene's germline CDR1 is SQVTM and CDR2 ANQGSEA. CDR3 length: 13 amino acids. The chain's CDR3 is CSVGTGISYEQYF. CDR3 coding DNA: TGCAGCGTCGGGACAGGGATCTCCTACGAGCAGTACTTC.

The chain carries TRBV10-3 and TRBJ1-1; possible D gene TRBD1, 6 bases. V was pared by 1 base and J by 7 bases, with 16 bases between. This CDR3 contains 15 residues. Germline CDR1 ENHRY, CDR2 SYGVKD. This CDR3 is CAISELPGMDSEAFF. The CDR3 DNA is TGTGCCATCAGTGAGTTACCGGGGATGGACAGTGAAGCTTTCTTT.

This sequence joins TRBV29-1 and TRBJ1-2; D uncertain. The germline CDR1 and CDR2 sequences are SQVTM and ANQGSEA. The length of the CDR3 is 12 residues. V lost 8 bases to trimming and J lost 2 bases, with 12 bases between them. CDR3 DNA: TGCAGCACCTTCGGGTCCAACTATGGCTACACCTTC. It codes for CSTFGSNYGYTF.

This clonotype was found once. The CDR3 DNA reads as TGTGCCAGCAGTGTAGGAGGCGATGAGCAGTTCTTC. This translates into CASSVGGDEQFF. The chain is built from TRBV2 and TRBJ2-1; maybe TRBD2 (5 bases). Germline V gene data show CDR1 as SNHLY and CDR2 as FYNNEI. This CDR3 is 12 amino acids long. The V end lost 4 bases, the J end lost 8 bases, and 9 bases lay between the germline ends.

The chain uses TRBV10-3 and TRBJ1-4; TRBD1 is a possible D gene (5 bases). The CDR3 runs 12 residues. Trimming left V 11 bases short and J 5 bases short, with 12 bases between. Germline V gives CDR1 ENHRY, CDR2 SYGVKD. The CDR3 DNA reads TGTGCCGTGAGGGACGGAAATGAAAAACTGTTTTTT. This gives the protein CAVRDGNEKLFF.

This clonotype was observed a few times. This chain joins TRBV2 and TRBJ1-4, with D tentatively TRBD1 (6 bases). The ends were cut back, 5 bases at V and 13 bases at J, with 14 bases in the middle. There are 12 residues in the CDR3. The germline CDR1 and CDR2 sequences are SNHLY and FYNNEI. CDR3 in DNA: TGTGCCAGCAGTTCCACAGGGTGGCGACTGTTTTTT. This sequence encodes CASSSTGWRLFF.